This TCR beta chain appears in the sequencing data of a study of blood T cell repertoires in COVID-19. Recovery meant two consecutive negative NP/OP PCR tests, professional clearance, or resolved symptoms. Generated by immunoSEQ multiplex PCR, the TCRdb table keeps only in-frame clones and is missing some. Of about 160,000 clones listed, roughly 90% are singletons. V dropped 0 bases and J dropped 7; count of bases not matched to a gene: 6. The CDR3 covers 16 residues. Germline CDR1 and CDR2: MNHEY and SVGAGI. This sequence was found in a woman between 45 and 65 years old who had recovered from COVID-19. This rearrangement joins TRBV6-5 to TRBJ1-6, with 7 bases fitting TRBD1. The specimen was PBMCs or T cells enriched from blood (not recorded which). CDR3 nucleotides: TGTGCCAGCAGTTACTCGAGGGAACAGGGGAATTCACCCCTCCACTTT. Residues: CASSYSREQGNSPLHF.